This T cell receptor (beta chain) was documented in a study of T cell responses to AZD1222 COVID-19 vaccine. Study conclusions and caveats: Reports say nearly half of spike-specific TCRs go after unmutated variant regions. Baseline seropositivity occurred in only a handful of AZD1222 recipients. Recipients of two AZD1222 doses showed rising Spike-specific TCR breadth and depth.

This clone was detected only a few times. The antigen is not known. Sequenced by immunoSEQ multiplex PCR; TCRdb stores in-frame clones only, minus some. The repertoire holds fewer than 200,000 clones, 85% to 95% seen once, with roughly 1.4% in the top ten. CDR3 length: 16 residues. Trimming removed 2 bases at V and 8 bases at J, with 19 bases between. Germline CDR1 and CDR2: WNHNN and SYGVQD (reference sequence). The sample here was peripheral blood, taken on day 0 of AZD1222 vaccination. The chain couples TRBV10-1 to TRBJ2-1; D may match TRBD1 or TRBD2 (6 bases each). The receptor was isolated from an adult in good health. For the CDR3, the DNA is TGCGCCAGCAGTGAGACCGTTTGGGGGGCAACCGATGAGCAGTTCTTC. Translation: CASSETVWGATDEQFF.